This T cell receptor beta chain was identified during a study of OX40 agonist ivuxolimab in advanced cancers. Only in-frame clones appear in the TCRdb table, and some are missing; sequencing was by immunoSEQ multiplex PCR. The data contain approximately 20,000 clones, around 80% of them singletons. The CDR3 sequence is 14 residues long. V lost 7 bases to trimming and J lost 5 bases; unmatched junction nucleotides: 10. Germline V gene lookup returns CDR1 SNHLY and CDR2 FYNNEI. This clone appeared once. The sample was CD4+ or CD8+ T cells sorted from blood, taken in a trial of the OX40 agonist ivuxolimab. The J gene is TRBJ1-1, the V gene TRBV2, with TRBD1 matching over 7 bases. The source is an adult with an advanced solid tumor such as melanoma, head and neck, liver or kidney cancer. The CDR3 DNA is TGTGCCAGCACTCAGGGGGTAGGATATACTGAAGCTTTCTTT. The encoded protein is CASTQGVGYTEAFF.